The source of this T cell receptor beta chain is a study of vaccination effects on CD4 cells after COVID-19. Findings and limits, study-wide: Convalescents' post-vaccination spike-reactive clones were chiefly new, vaccine-induced ones. There were few convalescent patients in the study and no early post-infection timepoints.

The germline CDR1 and CDR2 sequences are LNHDA and SQIVND (reference sequence). The CDR3 is 16 residues long. The J segment lost 4 bases and the V segment lost 6 bases, leaving 12 bases of the junction unmatched. The culture ran for nine to eleven days, and then CD4+ T cells were isolated. Half-medium replacement with IL-2 medium occurred on days 3 and 7. In regard to this clone: As yet, its antigen is unknown.

The protocol was immunoSEQ multiplex PCR, while the TCRdb copy is restricted to in-frame clones and leaves out a portion. The sample carries more than 45,000 clones, more than 75% recorded once. The chain joins TRBV19 to TRBJ1-2, with 9 bases matching TRBD1. The sequence was collected from a human donor who had a prior SARS-CoV-2 infection. Sequencing used CD4+ T cells from PBMCs cultured without peptide, obtained before COVID-19 vaccination. The CDR3: CASSRIGTGPIYGYTF. The CDR3 DNA sequence: TGTGCCAGTAGCCGAATTGGGACAGGGCCGATCTATGGCTACACCTTC.